A single sample is the source of the 27 T cell receptor beta chains below, sequenced in a study of radiation and T cells in renal cell carcinoma. Time point specified: blood 2 weeks post-SBRT. This sample's treatment: 15 Gy SBRT to primary tumor, nephrectomy 4 weeks later. TCRdb's copy holds only in-frame clones and misses some; the assay was immunoSEQ multiplex PCR. This table has about 130,000 clones, approximately 78% appearing once. The sequences come from blood, collected from a patient whose treatment included radiotherapy and nephrectomy. These receptors were collected from a woman aged 60-75 years with renal cell carcinoma.

This chain links TRBV9 with TRBJ2-3; 8 nucleotides match TRBD2. With V trimmed by 4 bases and J by 0 bases, 4 bases remained unmatched. Germline CDR1 reads SGDLS; CDR2 reads YYNGEE. The length of the CDR3 is 15 residues. The CDR3 region is CASSQAGVSTDTQYF. The CDR3 DNA reads TGTGCCAGCAGCCAAGCGGGAGTTAGCACAGATACGCAGTATTTT.

This CDR3 is CASSPRGGDLYGYTF. In DNA, the CDR3 is TGCGCCAGCAGCCCCCGAGGAGGGGATCTCTATGGCTACACCTTC. The V and J genes are TRBV4-1 and TRBJ1-2; weak D call: TRBD1 (5 bases). Germline V gene data show CDR1 as MGHRA and CDR2 as YSYEKL. The CDR3 spans 15 residues. With 4 bases removed from V and 4 bases from J, the gap between germline ends came to 16 bases.

This chain links TRBV11-1 with TRBJ2-1; D may be TRBD2 (5 bases). Germline CDR1 is SGHAT and CDR2 is FQDESV (reference sequence). The CDR3 loop spans 15 amino acids. Between the trimmed V and J ends, which lost 2 bases and 6 bases, there was a span of 14 bases. The CDR3 loop is CASSLLASRGNEQFF. CDR3 sequence (DNA): TGTGCCAGCAGCTTATTGGCGTCTCGGGGCAATGAGCAGTTCTTC.

This rearrangement joins TRBV7-9 to TRBJ1-2; unclear D gene. Trimming took 1 base from V and 8 from J, leaving 8 bases between them. The CDR3 is 12 amino acids. Germline CDR1 SEHNR, CDR2 FQNEAQ (reference sequence). The CDR3 coding sequence is TGTGCCAGCAGCTTAGTTTTGAGGGGCTACACCTTC. This translates into CASSLVLRGYTF.

This clone was seen a handful of times. The rearrangement joins TRBV6-1 to TRBJ2-1, with D maybe TRBD2 (6 bases). The CDR3 consists of 15 residues. Between the trimmed V and J ends, which lost 6 bases and 1 base, there was a span of 13 bases. The germline CDR1 and CDR2 sequences are MNHNS and SASEGT. CDR3 sequence: CASRGEATSYNEQFF. In nucleotides, the CDR3 is TGTGCCAGCAGGGGGGAGGCCACGTCCTACAATGAGCAGTTCTTC.

The chain carries TRBV21-1 and TRBJ1-3; the table's D call of TRBD1 was not tested on the DNA. TRBV21-1 is recorded as a pseudogene. The CDR3 sequence is 13 residues long. CDR3 nucleotide sequence: TGTGCCAGCAGCAGCTGGACAGGAAACACCATATATTTT. It is translated as CASSSWTGNTIYF.

The gene calls are TRBV10-3 and TRBJ1-1, with D uncertain. With 5 bases removed from V and 1 base from J, the gap between germline ends came to 8 bases. CDR1 is ENHRY and CDR2 is SYGVKD in the germline V gene. There are 13 residues in the CDR3. CDR3: CAISRERNTEAFF. The DNA for the CDR3 is TGTGCCATCAGTAGGGAAAGGAACACTGAAGCTTTCTTT.

The chain joins TRBV7-2 to TRBJ2-1, with 12 bases fitting TRBD2. CDR1 and CDR2 (germline): SGHTA, FQGNSA. Germline trimming cut 8 bases from V and 6 bases from J; bases unmatched to any gene: 5. The CDR3 extends over 14 amino acids. The CDR3: CASLRLAGVNEQFF. The CDR3 region has the DNA TGTGCCAGCCTCCGACTAGCGGGAGTCAATGAGCAGTTCTTC. Full variable domain (rest looked up from reference TRBV7-2 and TRBJ2-1): GAGVSQSPSNKVTEKGKDVELRCDPISGHTALYWYRQSLGQGLEFLIYFQGNSAPDKSGLPSDRFSAERTGGSVSTLTIQRTQQEDSAVYLCASLRLAGVNEQFFGPGTRLTVL.

V usage is TRBV5-1 and J usage is TRBJ1-4; TRBD1 aligns across 10 bases. The CDR3 runs to 15 residues. Germline-derived CDR1 and CDR2 are SGHRS and YFSETQ. J was trimmed by 6 bases and V by 4 bases; bases with no gene match: 6. The CDR3 is CASSAPGTGDEKLFF. Written as DNA, the CDR3 is TGCGCCAGCAGCGCACCCGGGACAGGGGATGAAAAACTGTTTTTT.

This clone was found a few times. The chain has TRBV19 and TRBJ2-2; 11 bases line up with TRBD1. The CDR3 sequence is 15 residues long. The junction had 11 bases not matched to a gene; V was cut back by 11 bases and J by 6 bases. Germline CDR1 reads LNHDA; CDR2 reads SQIVND (reference sequence). DNA of the CDR3: TGTGCCTCCGGGACAGGGGGACGGGGTGCCGGGGAGCTGTTTTTT. Amino acids: CASGTGGRGAGELFF.

The chain links TRBV11-3 to TRBJ2-1, with 9 bases lining up with TRBD2. The CDR3 extends over 13 amino acids. V dropped 6 bases and J dropped 8; count of bases not matched to a gene: 5. Germline V CDR1 and CDR2: SGHNT, YENEEA. The CDR3 protein is CASRNSGSHEQFF. The CDR3, as DNA: TGTGCCAGCAGAAATAGCGGGAGCCATGAGCAGTTCTTC.

The chain joins TRBV29-1 to TRBJ2-2; D is uncertain. CDR1 and CDR2 from the germline V gene are SQVTM and ANQGSEA. The ends were cut back, 6 bases at V and 5 bases at J, with 7 bases in the middle. The CDR3 contains 11 residues. CDR3: CSVGWTGELFF. The CDR3 nucleotides read TGCAGCGTCGGGTGGACCGGGGAGCTGTTTTTT.

This clone was seen just once. CDR3 in amino acids: CASSRGGSSGNTIYF. In DNA, the CDR3 is TGTGCCAGCAGCCGAGGGGGTAGTTCTGGAAACACCATATATTTT. The rearrangement uses TRBV16 and TRBJ1-3, with D possibly matching TRBD1 (6 bases). Germline CDR1 is KGHSY and CDR2 is FQNENV. The CDR3 runs to 15 residues. V lost 4 bases to trimming and J lost 1 base, with 11 bases between them.

This sequence joins TRBV29-1 and TRBJ2-1, with 12 nucleotides matching TRBD1. CDR3 length equals 17 residues. Germline V CDR1 and CDR2: SQVTM, ANQGSEA. Trimming took 0 bases from V and 5 from J; bases not matched to a gene: 8. The CDR3 DNA is TGCAGCGTTGAAGATCGTCGGGACAGGGGGCATCACAATGAGCAGTTCTTC. Translated: CSVEDRRDRGHHNEQFF.

The rearrangement joins TRBV19 to TRBJ1-1, with TRBD1 as a possible D gene (6 bases). The germline V and J ends were trimmed by 5 bases and 6 bases, with 22 bases remaining between them. This CDR3 is built from 16 residues. Per the germline V gene, CDR1 is LNHDA and CDR2 is SQIVND (reference sequence). CDR3 DNA sequence: TGTGCCAGTAGTTCCCCCGGAACAGGGTTTGGGGCTGAAGCTTTCTTT. It yields the protein CASSSPGTGFGAEAFF.

The rearrangement joins TRBV2 to TRBJ2-7, with 8 bases lining up with TRBD2. The CDR3 is 14 amino acids. From germline, CDR1 is SNHLY and CDR2 FYNNEI. V was clipped by 4 bases and J by 6 bases; unmatched bases: 8. CDR3 protein: CASSVFREGLEQYF. CDR3 DNA: TGTGCCAGCAGTGTCTTCCGGGAGGGTCTCGAGCAGTACTTC.

The chain employs TRBV19 and TRBJ1-3; the match to TRBD1 covers 7 bases. The V segment lost 5 bases and the J segment 3 bases; nucleotides outside the gene matches: 16. The V gene's germline CDR1 is LNHDA and CDR2 SQIVND (reference sequence). The CDR3 totals 18 residues. The DNA for the CDR3 is TGTGCCAGTAGTGGTTCACCGTCGAGACAGGGTGGTGGAAACACCATATATTTT. Translating it yields CASSGSPSRQGGGNTIYF.

The chain joins TRBV9 to TRBJ1-4; 8 bases map to TRBD1. This CDR3 is built from 16 residues. Germline loops: CDR1 SGDLS, CDR2 YYNGEE. J lost 6 bases, V lost 3 bases, and 10 bases had no gene match. The CDR3 reads CASSGGVTGGYEKLFF. In DNA form, the CDR3 reads TGTGCCAGCAGCGGAGGGGTTACAGGGGGTTATGAAAAACTGTTTTTT.

In this sample, this clone turned up a few times. The chain recombines TRBV30 with TRBJ1-1; D ambiguous. V was trimmed by 2 bases and J by 1 base, leaving 8 bases between them. CDR3 length equals 13 residues. Germline V gene sequence: CDR1 GTSNPN, CDR2 SVGIG (reference sequence). CDR3 sequence: CAWSSTANTEAFF. The CDR3 region has the DNA TGTGCCTGGAGTAGTACAGCGAACACTGAAGCTTTCTTT.

The gene calls are TRBV7-3 and TRBJ1-1, with D maybe TRBD1 (5 bases). Germline values: CDR1 SGHTA, CDR2 FQGTGA. The ends were cut back, 5 bases at V and 1 base at J, with 14 bases in the middle. This CDR3 has 15 amino acids. The CDR3 DNA reads TGTGCCAGCAGCCCGTCGGGACCTGGGAACACTGAAGCTTTCTTT. Translation: CASSPSGPGNTEAFF.

This clone was observed a single time. This chain joins TRBV27 and TRBJ2-1; TRBD2 matches at 10 bases. From germline, CDR1 is MNHEY and CDR2 SMNVEV (reference sequence). V trimming: 8 bases; J trimming: 4 bases; junction bases outside the gene matches: 14. CDR3 length equals 17 residues. The CDR3 loop is CASGHLAALAGYNEQFF. CDR3 DNA: TGTGCCAGCGGTCACCTGGCGGCACTAGCGGGATACAATGAGCAGTTCTTC.

This clone was detected once. The V and J genes are TRBV5-1 and TRBJ2-7, with 9 nucleotides matching TRBD1. CDR1 is SGHRS, CDR2 YFSETQ, per germline. The trim removed 4 bases at V and 5 bases at J, leaving 1 base unmatched. This CDR3 region has 12 residues. This CDR3 reads CASSRDRDEQYF. DNA for the CDR3: TGCGCCAGCAGCCGGGACAGGGACGAGCAGTACTTC.

The V gene is TRBV7-2, the J gene TRBJ1-5; no reliable D call. This CDR3 has 14 amino acids. The germline CDR1 and CDR2 sequences are SGHTA and FQGNSA. The germline V and J ends were trimmed by 3 bases and 4 bases, with 10 bases remaining between them. CDR3 protein: CASSFRSWNQPQHF. The DNA of the CDR3 is TGTGCCAGCAGCTTTCGTTCCTGGAATCAGCCCCAGCATTTT.

The rearrangement uses TRBV7-9 and TRBJ1-6, with a tentative D call TRBD1 (5 bases). This CDR3 has 13 residues. Germline CDR1 and CDR2: SEHNR and FQNEAQ (reference sequence). V shed 4 bases and J shed 15 bases, with 16 bases lying between them. CDR3 region: CASSSGAAEVLHF. The CDR3 DNA sequence: TGTGCCAGCAGCTCTGGGGCGGCTGAGGTCCTCCACTTT. The full variable domain, in which reference TRBV7-9 and TRBJ1-6 provide the parts outside the CDR3, is DTGVSQNPRHKITKRGQNVTFRCDPISEHNRLYWYRQTLGQGPEFLTYFQNEAQLEKSRLLSDRFSAERPKGSFSTLEIQRTEQGDSAMYLCASSSGAAEVLHFGNGTRLTVT.

This chain uses TRBV14 with TRBJ2-2; possibly TRBD2 for D (5 bases). This CDR3 contains 14 residues. The germline V gene encodes CDR1 SGHDN and CDR2 FVKESK. Trimming took 0 bases from V and 6 from J, leaving 8 bases between them. DNA for the CDR3: TGTGCCAGCAGCCAAGATGTCGGGGCCGGGGAGCTGTTTTTT. Protein: CASSQDVGAGELFF.

The chain employs TRBV5-6 and TRBJ2-5; TRBD1 might be the D (6 bases). V was trimmed by 3 bases and J by 5 bases, leaving 17 bases between them. CDR1 and CDR2 from the germline V gene are SGHDT and YYEEEE. The CDR3 extends over 15 amino acids. CDR3: CASSSNRVAGETQYF. The CDR3 nucleotides read TGTGCCAGCAGCTCTAACAGGGTAGCCGGGGAGACCCAGTACTTC.

This clone was observed at least ten times. This sequence joins TRBV11-2 and TRBJ2-3, with 7 positions matching TRBD1. The germline V gene encodes CDR1 SGHAT and CDR2 FQNNGV. The CDR3 contains 14 residues. Unmatched junction bases numbered 2, after V lost 3 bases and J lost 2 bases. The CDR3 loop reads CASSFGQVTDTQYF. Here the CDR3 DNA reads TGTGCCAGCAGCTTCGGACAGGTCACAGATACGCAGTATTTT.